These 15 T cell receptor beta chains came from one sample sequenced in a study of T cell changes during pregnancy in multiple sclerosis. Data came from immunoSEQ multiplex PCR; TCRdb stores just in-frame clones and leaves some out. This sample has about 100,000 clones, with 90% to 95% found just once. The sample in question was peripheral blood, obtained before pregnancy. These receptors all stem from a female donor with multiple sclerosis, enrolled in a pregnancy study.

In DNA, the CDR3 is TGCGCCAGCAGCTTGGCAGGGAACACTGAAGCTTTCTTT. Protein: CASSLAGNTEAFF. The chain employs TRBV5-1 and TRBJ1-1; unclear D gene. Germline V gene lookup returns CDR1 SGHRS and CDR2 YFSETQ. The V and J ends lost 0 bases and 1 base respectively, with 4 bases between them. This CDR3 spans 13 amino acids.

The chain combines TRBV28 with TRBJ1-2; tentative D call: TRBD1 (6 bases). This CDR3 region has 14 residues. The V and J ends lost 3 bases and 4 bases respectively, with 12 bases between them. Germline CDR1 MDHEN, CDR2 SYDVKM. This chain's CDR3 is CASSFGGPFYGYTF. The CDR3 DNA reads TGTGCCAGCAGTTTCGGGGGGCCATTCTATGGCTACACCTTC.

CDR3 amino acids: CATVSGGTQYF. Written as DNA, the CDR3 is TGTGCCACCGTCTCCGGAGGGACCCAGTACTTC. This chain uses TRBV7-9 with TRBJ2-5; perhaps TRBD2 as D (5 bases). The V gene lost 10 bases and the J gene lost 7 bases, with 13 bases spanning the gap. From germline, CDR1 is SEHNR and CDR2 FQNEAQ (reference sequence). The CDR3 spans 11 residues.

This clone has a single count. V and J are TRBV9 and TRBJ2-3; tentative D call: TRBD2 (6 bases). This CDR3 comprises 15 residues. CDR1 and CDR2 (germline): SGDLS, YYNGEE. Trimming took 1 base from V and 2 from J, leaving 11 bases between them. The CDR3 DNA follows: TGTGCCAGCAGCGTATGGGACTCTCCCACAGATACGCAGTATTTT. Its translation is CASSVWDSPTDTQYF.

The table lists this clone with a few counts. The rearrangement links TRBV30 to TRBJ1-1; no reliable D call. Per germline, CDR1 GTSNPN and CDR2 SVGIG (reference sequence). This CDR3 has 12 amino acids. Trimming removed 3 bases from V and 6 bases from J, with 11 bases in between. CDR3 bases: TGTGCCTGGAGCATCGGTGGGCCTGAAGCTTTCTTT. Translating it yields CAWSIGGPEAFF.

This chain connects TRBV7-9 to TRBJ2-1, with TRBD2 identical over 10 bases. CDR3 length equals 15 residues. The trim removed 3 bases at V and 5 bases at J, leaving 4 bases unmatched. Germline-derived CDR1 and CDR2 are SEHNR and FQNEAQ (reference sequence). The CDR3 sequence is CASSLTSGPNNEQFF. The CDR3 bases are TGTGCCAGCAGCTTGACTAGCGGGCCCAACAATGAGCAGTTCTTC.

The CDR3 loop is CASSRQGVTYEQYF. CDR3 nucleotide sequence: TGTGCCAGCAGTCGGCAGGGGGTTACCTACGAGCAGTACTTC. V is TRBV28 and J is TRBJ2-7; TRBD1 agrees at 7 bases. Trimming at V came to 5 bases and at J to 2 bases, leaving 6 bases not matched to a gene. CDR1 MDHEN and CDR2 SYDVKM come from the germline V gene. CDR3 length equals 14 residues.

The chain carries TRBV30 and TRBJ2-7; 10 bases line up with TRBD2. The CDR3 runs 15 residues. With 0 bases clipped from V and 1 base from J, the junction kept 3 bases outside the gene matches. The V gene's germline CDR1 is GTSNPN and CDR2 SVGIG (reference sequence). The CDR3 loop reads CAWSVPGLASYEQYF. The CDR3 DNA sequence: TGTGCCTGGAGTGTACCGGGACTAGCGTCCTACGAGCAGTACTTC.

V gene TRBV11-2 combines with J gene TRBJ1-2; a possible D gene is TRBD1 (5 bases). V shed 0 bases and J shed 7 bases, with 12 bases lying between them. The CDR3 has 14 residues. Germline CDR1 and CDR2: SGHAT and FQNNGV. CDR3 in DNA: TGTGCCAGCAGCTTAGAAAAGCAGGGTTTTGGCTACACCTTC. Protein: CASSLEKQGFGYTF. Combining the CDR3 with reference TRBV11-2 and TRBJ1-2 gives the whole variable domain EAGVAQSPRYKIIEKRQSVAFWCNPISGHATLYWYQQILGQGPKLLIQFQNNGVVDDSQLPKDRFSAERLKGVDSTLKIQPAKLEDSAVYLCASSLEKQGFGYTFGSGTRLTVV.

The chain uses TRBV27 and TRBJ2-3, with TRBD2 matching 8 bases. V shed 4 bases, J shed 8 bases, and the junction held 14 bases outside the gene matches. The germline V gene has CDR1 MNHEY and CDR2 SMNVEV (reference sequence). This CDR3 contains 16 residues. The CDR3 protein is CASSSPSREARFTQYF. For the CDR3, the DNA is TGTGCCAGCAGTTCCCCGTCGCGGGAGGCTAGGTTTACGCAGTATTTT.

The chain carries TRBV5-4 and TRBJ1-1; TRBD1 aligns across 7 bases. CDR1 is SGHNT, CDR2 YYREEE, per germline (reference sequence). V lost 1 base and J lost 5; bases outside the gene matches: 5. This CDR3 comprises 14 residues. The CDR3 loop is CASSLPGQRTEAFF. DNA for the CDR3: TGTGCCAGCAGCTTGCCGGGACAGAGAACTGAAGCTTTCTTT.

The rearrangement uses TRBV5-1 and TRBJ2-7; D ambiguous. V was shortened by 0 bases and J by 0 bases, with 10 bases between the two germline ends. Germline V CDR1 and CDR2: SGHRS, YFSETQ. The CDR3 has 15 amino acids. The CDR3 here is CASSLVTRYSYEQYF. The DNA for the CDR3 is TGCGCCAGCAGCTTGGTTACTCGGTACTCCTACGAGCAGTACTTC.

This rearrangement joins TRBV27 to TRBJ1-2; D unresolved. The CDR3 runs 18 residues. Germline V gene data show CDR1 as MNHEY and CDR2 as SMNVEV (reference sequence). V was shortened by 2 bases and J by 0 bases, with 19 bases between the two germline ends. This CDR3 is CASSLNARLGLANYGYTF. CDR3 sequence (DNA): TGTGCCAGCAGTTTAAACGCCAGACTGGGTTTGGCTAACTATGGCTACACCTTC.

The chain carries TRBV5-5 and TRBJ2-5; no firm D call. The ends were cut back, 2 bases at V and 2 bases at J, with 16 bases in the middle. The germline V gene encodes CDR1 SGHKS and CDR2 YYEKEE (reference sequence). The CDR3 spans 16 residues. CDR3 amino acids: CASSFRLDLRQETQYF. As DNA, the CDR3 is TGTGCCAGCAGCTTTAGGCTAGATCTTAGGCAAGAGACCCAGTACTTC.

The rearrangement uses TRBV11-2 and TRBJ2-1; TRBD2 aligns across 10 bases. This CDR3 region has 13 residues. The J segment lost 9 bases and the V segment lost 6 bases, leaving 5 bases of the junction unmatched. CDR1 and CDR2 (germline): SGHAT, FQNNGV. CDR3 sequence (DNA): TGTGCCAGCAGACCAGGACTAGCGGCTGAGCAGTTCTTC. This gives the protein CASRPGLAAEQFF.